This T cell receptor (beta chain) appears in the sequencing data of a study of cytomegalovirus exposure and HLA in healthy donors. Unmatched junction bases numbered 12, after V lost 3 bases and J lost 5 bases. Germline V gene sequence: CDR1 SGDLS, CDR2 YYNGEE. The CDR3 has 17 residues. Notes on this clone: Its antigen is unknown.

The primer mix had 60 Vbeta and 13 Jbeta primers. Here immunoSEQ multiplex PCR was the method, and the copy in TCRdb shows in-frame clones only, minus some. The data contain about 190,000 clones, 65% to 75% of them seen just once; the ten biggest clones take up over 4%. The study, taken as a whole, reports: In vitro experiments confirmed that a few CMV-associated chains were specific for CMV antigens. HLA restriction was apparent for most CMV-associated TCR beta chains in a later analysis.

Sequencing was done on a sample of PBMCs. This sequence was found in a man aged 30 to 39 in good health and CMV-seropositive. The chain joins TRBV9 to TRBJ2-5; TRBD1 matches 11 bases. The CDR3 sequence is CASSGRIGTGGHETQYF. The CDR3 nucleotides read TGTGCCAGCAGCGGGCGCATAGGGACAGGGGGACACGAGACCCAGTACTTC.